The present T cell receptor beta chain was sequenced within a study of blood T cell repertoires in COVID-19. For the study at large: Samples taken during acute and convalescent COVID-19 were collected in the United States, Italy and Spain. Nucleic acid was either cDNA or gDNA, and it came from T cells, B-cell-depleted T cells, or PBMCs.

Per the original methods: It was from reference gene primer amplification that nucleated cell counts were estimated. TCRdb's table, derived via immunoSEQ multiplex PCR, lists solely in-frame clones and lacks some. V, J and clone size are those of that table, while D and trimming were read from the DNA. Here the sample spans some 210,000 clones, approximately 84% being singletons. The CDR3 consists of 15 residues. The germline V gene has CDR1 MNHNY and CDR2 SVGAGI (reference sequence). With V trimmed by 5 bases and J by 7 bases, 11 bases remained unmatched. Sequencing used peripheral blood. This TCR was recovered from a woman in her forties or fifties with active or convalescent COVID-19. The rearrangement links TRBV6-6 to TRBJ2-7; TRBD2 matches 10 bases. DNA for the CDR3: TGTGCCAGCAGTAGCGAGCGGGAGGGCCGTATAGAGCAGTACTTC. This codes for CASSSEREGRIEQYF.